The clone carrying this T cell receptor (beta chain) was recorded once. Its specificity is unknown. This sample was taken from a study of blood T cells in healthy people across ages. The CDR3 consists of 16 residues. The trim removed 5 bases at V and 3 bases at J, leaving 10 bases unmatched. The V gene's germline CDR1 is SEHNR and CDR2 FQNEAQ (reference sequence). Samples had at least 6.5 million PBMCs isolated from them. Findings and caveats of the study: Any changes in expanded clonotypes were possibly confounded, as donor CMV status remained unknown. The recorded TCR beta diversity per million T cells decreased in a roughly linear manner with age.

The authors ran a second PCR of 7 to 11 cycles using a sample-barcoded 5' primer and a J-beta primer mix. TCRdb processed the 5' RACE reads anew with MiXCR; each CDR3 protein has one entry. The sample yields hundreds of thousands of distinct CDR3 sequences, approximately 50% seen once. This receptor was obtained from a woman aged 55-69 years in good health. This chain connects TRBV7-9 to TRBJ2-1; 7 bases are a match to TRBD2. Source material: blood. The CDR3 region has the DNA TGTGCCAGCAGCCCTGGGAGTCTAGCGGACTACAATGAGCAGTTCTTC. It codes for CASSPGSLADYNEQFF.